The rows below give T cell receptor beta chains drawn from one sample of a study of T-cell reconstitution after alpha-beta-depleted transplantation in children. In TCRdb, the PCR reads were re-called with MiXCR into one record per CDR3 protein. The data contain about 980,000 distinct CDR3 sequences, about 30% of them singletons. Sequenced here: PBMCs, mostly from graft donor cells, sampled 360 days after TCRalphabeta/CD19-depleted stem cell transplant. All receptors derive from a boy younger than two who had a stem cell transplant for SCID, so the T cells may come from the graft donor. Both conserved end residues are part of each CDR3. The D gene is left open where the match is weak. Not every row has a clone size; where given, it reads once, few, many or a size class.

CDR3nt: TGTGCCAGCAGGGGAGTGGGGGACCCGACCTACGAGCAGTACTTC
CDR3aa: CASRGVGDPTYEQYF
abundance: -
d_gene: -
j_gene: TRBJ2-7
v_gene: TRBV2

CDR3nt: TGTGCCAGCAAAACAGAAATGAACACCGGGGAGCTGTTTTTT
CDR3aa: CASKTEMNTGELFF
abundance: few
d_gene: -
j_gene: TRBJ2-2
v_gene: TRBV6-1

CDR3nt: TGCGCCAGCAGCCGGACAGGGGTGGATGGCTACACCTTC
CDR3aa: CASSRTGVDGYTF
abundance: few
d_gene: TRBD1
j_gene: TRBJ1-2
v_gene: TRBV4-3

CDR3nt: TGCGCCAGCAGCCTCGAGCTAAGGGTGGATACGCAGTATTTT
CDR3aa: CASSLELRVDTQYF
abundance: few
d_gene: -
j_gene: TRBJ2-3
v_gene: TRBV5-1

CDR3nt: TGTGCCAGCAGCTTAGAAGTGGGTAGCGCCCAAGAGACCCAGTACTTC
CDR3aa: CASSLEVGSAQETQYF
abundance: -
d_gene: -
j_gene: TRBJ2-5
v_gene: TRBV11-2

CDR3nt: TGTGCCAGCAGCCCAGAGGGGGTCGCTAATTCACCCCTCCACTTT
CDR3aa: CASSPEGVANSPLHF
abundance: -
d_gene: -
j_gene: TRBJ1-6
v_gene: TRBV7-9

CDR3nt: TGCGCCAGCAGCCAGCGACTCCCTGGGGCAGGGGAAGGATCGGCTTTCTTT
CDR3aa: CASSQRLPGAGEGSAFF
abundance: -
d_gene: -
j_gene: TRBJ1-1
v_gene: TRBV4-1

CDR3nt: TGTGCCAGCAGCCAATGGGCGGGGGAATCGCCCAGCACAGATACGCAGTATTTT
CDR3aa: CASSQWAGESPSTDTQYF
abundance: -
d_gene: TRBD2
j_gene: TRBJ2-3
v_gene: TRBV3-1

CDR3nt: TGTGCCAGCAGCCAGCGGCGCATTATGGGACAGGAGAACACTGAAGCTTTCTTT
CDR3aa: CASSQRRIMGQENTEAFF
abundance: few
d_gene: TRBD1
j_gene: TRBJ1-1
v_gene: TRBV11-2

CDR3nt: TGCGCCAGCAGCTTGATAGGGACAGGGTTGGTCACTGAAGCTTTCTTT
CDR3aa: CASSLIGTGLVTEAFF
abundance: -
d_gene: TRBD1
j_gene: TRBJ1-1
v_gene: TRBV5-1

CDR3nt: TGTGCCAGCAGCTTAGAGGCAGGGTCGAGGACCGGGGAGCTGTTTTTT
CDR3aa: CASSLEAGSRTGELFF
abundance: -
d_gene: -
j_gene: TRBJ2-2
v_gene: TRBV7-9

CDR3nt: TGTGCCAGCAGTTTAAAGGAAGATACGCAGTATTTT
CDR3aa: CASSLKEDTQYF
abundance: few
d_gene: -
j_gene: TRBJ2-3
v_gene: TRBV12-3/TRBV12-4

CDR3nt: TGTGCCACCAGCAGAGCCCTCGGACAGGGGGCAATTAAAGCCAATCAGCCCCAGCATTTT
CDR3aa: CATSRALGQGAIKANQPQHF
abundance: -
d_gene: TRBD1
j_gene: TRBJ1-5
v_gene: TRBV15

CDR3nt: TGCAGTGCTAGTTTCGGGACAGCCGCCTACGAGCAGTACTTC
CDR3aa: CSASFGTAAYEQYF
abundance: few
d_gene: TRBD1
j_gene: TRBJ2-7
v_gene: TRBV20-1

CDR3nt: TGTGCCAGCTCCGCAACCAGGGGCGAGCAGTACTTC
CDR3aa: CASSATRGEQYF
abundance: -
d_gene: -
j_gene: TRBJ2-7
v_gene: TRBV12-3/TRBV12-4

CDR3nt: TGTGCCAGCAGCTCCGGAACGGACAGACTTAATTCACCCCTCCACTTT
CDR3aa: CASSSGTDRLNSPLHF
abundance: few
d_gene: -
j_gene: TRBJ1-6
v_gene: TRBV7-2

CDR3nt: TGCGCCAGCAGCCAACGACAGGGGCCAGGGTACGAGCAGTACTTC
CDR3aa: CASSQRQGPGYEQYF
abundance: few
d_gene: TRBD1
j_gene: TRBJ2-7
v_gene: TRBV4-1

CDR3nt: TGTGCCAGCAGTCCGGGACACCAGCCCTACGAGCAGTACTTC
CDR3aa: CASSPGHQPYEQYF
abundance: -
d_gene: -
j_gene: TRBJ2-7
v_gene: TRBV6-1

CDR3nt: TGCAGCGTTGTCGGGGGGGCTTTTCCGCACACCGGGGAGCTGTTTTTT
CDR3aa: CSVVGGAFPHTGELFF
abundance: few
d_gene: TRBD2
j_gene: TRBJ2-2
v_gene: TRBV29-1

CDR3nt: TGTGCCAGCAGTTACTCCCTCCGCTACCAAGAGACCCAGTACTTC
CDR3aa: CASSYSLRYQETQYF
abundance: -
d_gene: -
j_gene: TRBJ2-5
v_gene: TRBV6-5

CDR3nt: TGCGCCAGCAGCCAAGGTACTGGGGACGAGCAGTACTTC
CDR3aa: CASSQGTGDEQYF
abundance: -
d_gene: -
j_gene: TRBJ2-7
v_gene: TRBV4-1

CDR3nt: TGTGCCAGCAGTTACTCGAAGGGCGACACCGGGGAGCTGTTTTTT
CDR3aa: CASSYSKGDTGELFF
abundance: -
d_gene: -
j_gene: TRBJ2-2
v_gene: TRBV6-2/TRBV6-3

CDR3nt: TGCAGCGCAATAACCGGGACAGCAGACTACGAGCAGTACTTC
CDR3aa: CSAITGTADYEQYF
abundance: -
d_gene: TRBD1
j_gene: TRBJ2-7
v_gene: TRBV29-1

CDR3nt: TGTGCCAGCAGCACAGACAGGTCCCGCTCTGGAAACACCATATATTTT
CDR3aa: CASSTDRSRSGNTIYF
abundance: few
d_gene: -
j_gene: TRBJ1-3
v_gene: TRBV7-2

CDR3nt: TGTGCCACCAGCAGAGAGAAGGGCTACACCTTC
CDR3aa: CATSREKGYTF
abundance: -
d_gene: -
j_gene: TRBJ1-2
v_gene: TRBV15

CDR3nt: TGTGCCAGCATGAACAGGGGAAACTATGGCTACACCTTC
CDR3aa: CASMNRGNYGYTF
abundance: -
d_gene: TRBD1
j_gene: TRBJ1-2
v_gene: TRBV12-3/TRBV12-4

CDR3nt: TGCAGCTACCGGGGGAGGGACTCGGACACTGAAGCTTTCTTT
CDR3aa: CSYRGRDSDTEAFF
abundance: few
d_gene: -
j_gene: TRBJ1-1
v_gene: TRBV29-1

CDR3nt: TGTGCCAGCAGCCCAGGGTCTGGTTTGCCCAACTATGGCTACACCTTC
CDR3aa: CASSPGSGLPNYGYTF
abundance: few
d_gene: -
j_gene: TRBJ1-2
v_gene: TRBV7-9

CDR3nt: TGTGCCAGCAGCTCGGAAGGGACAAGATCCTACGAGCAGTACTTC
CDR3aa: CASSSEGTRSYEQYF
abundance: -
d_gene: -
j_gene: TRBJ2-7
v_gene: TRBV7-9

CDR3nt: TGTGCCAGCAGTGAACTAGCGGATTACAATGAGCAGTTCTTC
CDR3aa: CASSELADYNEQFF
abundance: -
d_gene: TRBD2
j_gene: TRBJ2-1
v_gene: TRBV6-1

CDR3nt: TGTGCCAGCAGCTTAACGGGGAGGGGATATAATTCACCCCTCCACTTT
CDR3aa: CASSLTGRGYNSPLHF
abundance: -
d_gene: -
j_gene: TRBJ1-6
v_gene: TRBV13

CDR3nt: TGCGCCAGCAGCCACACTGACAGGGTCCCCAACGAGCAGTACTTC
CDR3aa: CASSHTDRVPNEQYF
abundance: many
d_gene: TRBD1
j_gene: TRBJ2-7
v_gene: TRBV4-1

CDR3nt: TGTGCCAGCAGTTTCCGGACCGCCCGAGGATCCTACGAGCAGTACTTC
CDR3aa: CASSFRTARGSYEQYF
abundance: few
d_gene: -
j_gene: TRBJ2-7
v_gene: TRBV27

CDR3nt: TGTGCCAGCACCTCTGTGGGGAGGGGGGTGGATACGCAGTATTTT
CDR3aa: CASTSVGRGVDTQYF
abundance: few
d_gene: -
j_gene: TRBJ2-3
v_gene: TRBV27

CDR3nt: TGTGCCAGCAGTAGGGGGAGGACTGAAGCTTTCTTT
CDR3aa: CASSRGRTEAFF
abundance: few
d_gene: -
j_gene: TRBJ1-1
v_gene: TRBV28

CDR3nt: TGTGCCAGCAGTGAAGTTCGGGGGGCGGCGAGCATTCAGTACTTC
CDR3aa: CASSEVRGAASIQYF
abundance: -
d_gene: -
j_gene: TRBJ2-4
v_gene: TRBV2

CDR3nt: TGCAGTGCTAGCCCGGCATACAATGAGCAGTTCTTC
CDR3aa: CSASPAYNEQFF
abundance: -
d_gene: -
j_gene: TRBJ2-1
v_gene: TRBV20-1

CDR3nt: TGTGCCAGCAGCTTCCCGGAGGAAAGAGCTTTCTTT
CDR3aa: CASSFPEERAFF
abundance: -
d_gene: -
j_gene: TRBJ1-1
v_gene: TRBV7-6

CDR3nt: TGCGCCAGCAGCGAAGGACAGCCCGGCAATGAGCAGTTCTTC
CDR3aa: CASSEGQPGNEQFF
abundance: -
d_gene: -
j_gene: TRBJ2-1
v_gene: TRBV5-1

CDR3nt: TGTGCCAGCTCACCACCGACAGGGAGGGTCACCGGGGAGCTGTTTTTT
CDR3aa: CASSPPTGRVTGELFF
abundance: few
d_gene: -
j_gene: TRBJ2-2
v_gene: TRBV18

CDR3nt: TGTGCCAGCAGTCGGACTAGCCCCAGAATTAACACAGATACGCAGTATTTT
CDR3aa: CASSRTSPRINTDTQYF
abundance: -
d_gene: TRBD2
j_gene: TRBJ2-3
v_gene: TRBV3-1

CDR3nt: TGTGCCAGCAGTTATAGGGTCACTGGAAACACCATATATTTT
CDR3aa: CASSYRVTGNTIYF
abundance: -
d_gene: -
j_gene: TRBJ1-3
v_gene: TRBV12-3/TRBV12-4

CDR3nt: TGTGCCAGCAGTTTGTATCTCCTTTCGGGGGGATTTTTCGGGCAGTACTTC
CDR3aa: CASSLYLLSGGFFGQYF
abundance: few
d_gene: TRBD2
j_gene: TRBJ2-7
v_gene: TRBV12-3/TRBV12-4

CDR3nt: TGTGCCAGCAGTTCCCTGCTTCCCCGTAGGGAGGGGGGCAGGCGAAGAGGGGAGCAGTTCTTC
CDR3aa: CASSSLLPRREGGRRRGEQFF
abundance: -
d_gene: -
j_gene: TRBJ2-1
v_gene: TRBV12-3/TRBV12-4

CDR3nt: TGTGCCAGCTGCCCGACAGATTCATATGGCTACACCTTC
CDR3aa: CASCPTDSYGYTF
abundance: few
d_gene: -
j_gene: TRBJ1-2
v_gene: TRBV28

CDR3nt: TGTGCCAGCAGTCCGTCGACTAGCGGGGGAGCAGATACGCAGTATTTT
CDR3aa: CASSPSTSGGADTQYF
abundance: -
d_gene: TRBD2
j_gene: TRBJ2-3
v_gene: TRBV28

CDR3nt: TGTGCCAGCACCCGGAGGGAGGGGAGGGATGAGCAGTTCTTC
CDR3aa: CASTRREGRDEQFF
abundance: few
d_gene: TRBD2
j_gene: TRBJ2-1
v_gene: TRBV6-1

CDR3nt: TGTGCCAGCAGCAAAGGTCTAGAATACGAGCAGTACTTC
CDR3aa: CASSKGLEYEQYF
abundance: few
d_gene: -
j_gene: TRBJ2-7
v_gene: TRBV21-1

CDR3nt: TGTGCCAGCAGCTTAACGAGTGGGACAATAATCAACGAGCAGTACTTC
CDR3aa: CASSLTSGTIINEQYF
abundance: -
d_gene: -
j_gene: TRBJ2-7
v_gene: TRBV11-2

CDR3nt: TGTGCCAGCAGCTTAATAGTTGGCGGGAATGAGCAGTTCTTC
CDR3aa: CASSLIVGGNEQFF
abundance: -
d_gene: -
j_gene: TRBJ2-1
v_gene: TRBV7-9

CDR3nt: TGTGCCAGCAACTCAGCAGGGGGCTACACCTTC
CDR3aa: CASNSAGGYTF
abundance: few
d_gene: -
j_gene: TRBJ1-2
v_gene: TRBV6-2/TRBV6-3

CDR3nt: TGTGCCAGCAGCTCCGGACAAGTGTGGTTCTTC
CDR3aa: CASSSGQVWFF
abundance: few
d_gene: -
j_gene: TRBJ2-1
v_gene: TRBV11-2